This TCR beta chain was identified in a study of beta chain features in type 1 diabetes listed by TCRdb under 2018. Turning to the overall study: Patients and healthy donors did not differ in mean age, gender distribution, total cell number or subset yield. Regulatory and stem cell-like memory subsets were obtained from only 8 patients and roughly 8 healthy donors, while naive and central memory subsets were obtained from all 28 donors. The study compared the TCRB repertoires of sorted circulating CD4+ T cell subsets in recently diagnosed type 1 diabetes patients with those in matched healthy donors. A total of roughly 110 million sorted cells were examined across all samples, and the number of cells per subset was strongly correlated with RNA yield.

The entire isolated RNA was reverse transcribed using the High Capacity cDNA Reverse Transcription Kit, and thus expressed TCRB transcripts were sequenced. Naive, central memory and regulatory T cell samples underwent deep immunoSEQ sequencing, averaging approximately 3.3 million total reads per sample. After sorted cells were lysed in RLT buffer, RNA was extracted with DNase-treated RNeasy Micro or Mini kits, with the choice depending on cell number. To prevent cross-contamination, each cell subset was processed individually, whereas patient and healthy donor samples were processed jointly. The immunoSEQ multiplex PCR was used to amplify TCRB sequences from cDNA, generating 87-bp fragments that spanned the CDR3 region. Sequencing of the amplicons was done on the Illumina HiSeq platform. In the paper's pipeline: Synthetic template baselines were used to correct PCR bias computationally, reads within Hamming distance 2 were collapsed, and singletons that could not be merged were discarded. Reads were aligned to IMGT to assign V, D and J genes, CDR3 length, and insertions or deletions at six rearrangement sites. Within each subset, clonotype counts were normalized to sorted cell number, after which true diversity and Gini coefficients were computed with the tcR R package. The overlap coefficient, calculated on TCRB nucleotide sequences, was used to measure repertoire sharing. TCRdb took this table from immuneACCESS and kept in-frame rearrangements with V and J called. Such tables lack part of the clones; where checked against another copy, unresolved V genes explain under half of the gap, and the rest is unexplained. V, J and clone size derive from that table, while D and trimming were established from the DNA sequence. In all, the sample holds 100,000 to 150,000 clones, and approximately 10% of those were seen once. The top ten clones comprise roughly 0.75% of the sample.

There are 13 amino acids in the CDR3, from cysteine to phenylalanine inclusive. The DNA shown is the 39-base CDR3, in frame from base 1. Trimmed from V: 8 bases; trimmed from J: 3 bases; junction bases lacking a gene match: 9. In the germline V gene, CDR1 corresponds to SQVTM and CDR2 to ANQGSEA. Broad study findings and their caveats: A moderate but significant shortening of TCRB CDR3 length was observed in type 1 diabetes patients in all four CD4+ subsets. PCR may preferentially amplify shorter templates, but because patient and control samples were amplified and corrected together, any resulting skew would affect both groups equally. Only small numbers of individuals were included in the HLA sub-analyses, which left unresolved whether HLA type had any influence on TCRB rearrangement. Patients with type 1 diabetes made fewer insertions and deleted more nucleotides at VDJ recombination sites, implying thymic rearrangement abnormalities. The naive, central memory and regulatory TCRB repertoires appeared to resemble one another more closely among patients than among healthy donors. Because cDNA was sequenced instead of genomic DNA, activated cells with high expression could be over-represented, although the groups did not differ in activation or CD3 levels.

This clone came up a few times. It has no known antigen specificity. No qualities accompany the bases; no much larger clone lies one base away. A single peripheral blood draw of about 120 mL on average was collected from each donor into heparinised tubes. Naive, central memory, regulatory and stem cell-like memory CD4+ T cells were sorted on a BD FACSAria II using a panel including CD45RO, CCR7, CD25, CD127, CD95 and CD27. A purity above 98% was achieved for all sorted populations. PBMCs were separated immediately by Lymphoprep density gradient centrifugation and were stained directly, without being cultured. To minimize batch effects, samples were stained and sorted in pairs, one healthy donor with one patient per experiment.

The chain is assembled from TRBV29-1 and TRBJ1-1; 7 middle bases align to TRBD1. The sequence came from a man aged 25 to 40 with type 1 diabetes. What was sequenced was central memory CD4+ T cells from blood. The CDR3 reads as follows: CSLRRGYDTEAFF. Read as DNA, the sequence is TGCAGCCTACGCAGGGGGTACGACACTGAAGCTTTCTTT.